The source of this T cell receptor (beta chain) is a study of vaccination effects on CD4 cells after COVID-19. As to this clone: Its cognate antigen is unknown.

In the ViraFEST assay, antigen-specific CD4+ clonotypes were identified by expansion after peptide-pool stimulation. CD4+ T cells were isolated after nine to ten days of culture. Vaccinated recipients, who were negative for nucleocapsid antibodies, had no history of SARS-CoV-2 infection. A few million PBMC per well were cultured with around 10 IU/ml IL-2 and 7.5 to 10 ug/ml peptides. Researchers swapped half the medium for IL-2 medium on both days 3 and 7. Regarding the study as a whole: Infection-derived and vaccine-derived clones contracted markedly late after vaccination. Common cold coronaviruses were cross-recognized by only 1 of 255 vaccine-induced clones in healthy vaccinees.

CDR3 length equals 14 residues. Germline CDR1 is SEHNR and CDR2 is FQNEAQ (reference sequence). J gave up 4 bases and V 5 bases, and 4 bases lay outside the gene matches. Measured with immunoSEQ multiplex PCR; TCRdb has only the in-frame clones, and not every one. The table includes 25,000 to 35,000 clones, 70% to 80% detected once. The sample consisted of CD4+ T cells from PBMCs cultured with SARS-CoV-2 spike peptides, taken before COVID-19 vaccination. This chain connects TRBV7-9 to TRBJ1-1; TRBD1 aligns across 10 bases. The TCR sequence derives from a human donor who received a COVID-19 vaccine. In DNA, the CDR3 is TGTGCCAGCAGCGCAGGGACAGGGGTCACTGAAGCTTTCTTT. Its protein product is CASSAGTGVTEAFF.